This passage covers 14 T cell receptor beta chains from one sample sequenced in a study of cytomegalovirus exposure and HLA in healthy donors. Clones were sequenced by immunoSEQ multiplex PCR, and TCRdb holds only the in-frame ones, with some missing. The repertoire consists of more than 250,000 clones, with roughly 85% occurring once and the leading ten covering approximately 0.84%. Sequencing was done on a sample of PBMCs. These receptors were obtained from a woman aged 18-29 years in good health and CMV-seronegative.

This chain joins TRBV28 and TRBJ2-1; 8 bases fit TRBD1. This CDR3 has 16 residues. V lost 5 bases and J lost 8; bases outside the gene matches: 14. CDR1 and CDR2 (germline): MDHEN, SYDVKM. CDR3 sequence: CASSTIGQGSGYEQFF. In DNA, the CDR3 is TGTGCCAGCAGTACCATAGGACAGGGCTCAGGCTATGAGCAGTTCTTC.

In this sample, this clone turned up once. The CDR3 DNA reads as TGTGCCAGCAGTTACCCGTCCTACGAGCAGTACTTC. Amino acids: CASSYPSYEQYF. The rearrangement joins TRBV6-5 to TRBJ2-7; D remains unclear. Germline CDR1 and CDR2: MNHEY and SVGAGI. Trimming shortened V by 2 bases and J by 1 base, and 3 bases separated the two germline ends. CDR3 length: 12 amino acids.

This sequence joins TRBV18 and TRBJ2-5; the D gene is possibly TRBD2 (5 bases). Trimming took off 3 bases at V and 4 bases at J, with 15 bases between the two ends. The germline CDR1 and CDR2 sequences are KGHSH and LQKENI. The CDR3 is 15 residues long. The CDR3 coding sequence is TGTGCCAGCTCACCCCCCCGCGGAGGAGGAGAGACCCAGTACTTC. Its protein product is CASSPPRGGGETQYF. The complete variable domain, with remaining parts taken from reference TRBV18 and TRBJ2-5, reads NAGVMQNPRHLVRRRGQEARLRCSPMKGHSHVYWYRQLPEEGLKFMVYLQKENIIDESGMPKERFSAEFPKEGPSILRIQQVVRGDSAAYFCASSPPRGGGETQYFGPGTRLLVL.

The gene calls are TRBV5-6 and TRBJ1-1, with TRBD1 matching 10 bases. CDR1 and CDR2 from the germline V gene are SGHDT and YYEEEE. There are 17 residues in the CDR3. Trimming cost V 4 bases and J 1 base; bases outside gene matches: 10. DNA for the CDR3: TGTGCCAGCAGCCCCCCGACAGGGGGCTTGGGGAACACTGAAGCTTTCTTT. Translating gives CASSPPTGGLGNTEAFF.

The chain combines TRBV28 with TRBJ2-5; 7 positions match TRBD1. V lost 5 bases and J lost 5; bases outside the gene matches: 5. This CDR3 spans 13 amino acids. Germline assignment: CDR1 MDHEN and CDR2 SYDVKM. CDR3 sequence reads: CASSTGVGETQYF. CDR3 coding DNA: TGTGCCAGCAGTACAGGGGTAGGGGAGACCCAGTACTTC.

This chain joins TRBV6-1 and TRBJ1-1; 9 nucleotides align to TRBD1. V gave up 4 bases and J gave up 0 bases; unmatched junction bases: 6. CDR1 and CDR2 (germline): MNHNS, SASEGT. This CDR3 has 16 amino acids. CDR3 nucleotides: TGTGCCAGCAGTGCGACAGGGGGGCGGATGAACACTGAAGCTTTCTTT. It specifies CASSATGGRMNTEAFF.

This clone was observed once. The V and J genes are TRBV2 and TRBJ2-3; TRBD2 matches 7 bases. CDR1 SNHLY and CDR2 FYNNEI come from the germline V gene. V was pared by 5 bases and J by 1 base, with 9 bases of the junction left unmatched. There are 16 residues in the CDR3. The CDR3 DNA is TGTGCCAGCAGTCCCTCTGGAGCGGGGCGCACAGATACGCAGTATTTT. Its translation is CASSPSGAGRTDTQYF.

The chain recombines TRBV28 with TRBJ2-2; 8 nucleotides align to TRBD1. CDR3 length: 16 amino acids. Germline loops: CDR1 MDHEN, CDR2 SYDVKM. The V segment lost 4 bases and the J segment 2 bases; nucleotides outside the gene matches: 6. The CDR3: CASSSTGGGNTGELFF. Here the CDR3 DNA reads TGTGCCAGCAGTTCAACAGGGGGTGGAAACACCGGGGAGCTGTTTTTT.

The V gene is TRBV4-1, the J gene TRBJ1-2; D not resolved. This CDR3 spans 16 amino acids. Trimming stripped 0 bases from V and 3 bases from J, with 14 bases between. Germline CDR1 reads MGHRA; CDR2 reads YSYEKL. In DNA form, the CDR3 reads TGCGCCAGCAGCCAAGATCTCGTGACATTCGACTATGGCTACACCTTC. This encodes CASSQDLVTFDYGYTF.

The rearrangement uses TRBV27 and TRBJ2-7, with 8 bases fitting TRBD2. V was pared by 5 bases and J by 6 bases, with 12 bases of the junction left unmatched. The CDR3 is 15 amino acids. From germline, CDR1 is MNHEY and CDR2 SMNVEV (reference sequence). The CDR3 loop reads CASSPQRTSWGEQYF. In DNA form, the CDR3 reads TGTGCCAGCAGTCCCCAGAGGACTAGCTGGGGCGAGCAGTACTTC.

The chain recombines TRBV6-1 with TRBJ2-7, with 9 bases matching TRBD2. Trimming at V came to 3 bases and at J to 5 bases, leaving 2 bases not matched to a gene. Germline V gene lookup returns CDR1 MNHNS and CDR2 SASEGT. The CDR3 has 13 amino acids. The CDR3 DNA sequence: TGTGCCAGCAGTGAGCTAGCGGGAAACGAGCAGTACTTC. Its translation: CASSELAGNEQYF.

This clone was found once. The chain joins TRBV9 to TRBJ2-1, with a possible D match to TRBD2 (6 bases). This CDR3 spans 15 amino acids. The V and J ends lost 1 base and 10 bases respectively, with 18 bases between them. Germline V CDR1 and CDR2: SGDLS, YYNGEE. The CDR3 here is CASSVIGGAEGEQFF. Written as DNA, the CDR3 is TGTGCCAGCAGCGTAATCGGCGGGGCCGAGGGGGAGCAGTTCTTC.

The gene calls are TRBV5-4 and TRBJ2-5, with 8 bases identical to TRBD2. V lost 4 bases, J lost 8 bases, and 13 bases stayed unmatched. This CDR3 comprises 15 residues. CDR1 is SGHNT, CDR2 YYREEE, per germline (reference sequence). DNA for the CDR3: TGTGCCAGCAGCCCCGGGGGGGCGGTCCTCGGTACCCAGTACTTC. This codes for CASSPGGAVLGTQYF.

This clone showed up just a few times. CDR3 nucleotides: TGTGCCAGCAGCTTCAGGGGGCAAGGGAACACTGAAGCTTTCTTT. Protein sequence: CASSFRGQGNTEAFF. The chain couples TRBV11-2 to TRBJ1-1; TRBD1 matches at 8 bases. The CDR3 has 15 residues. Germline assignment: CDR1 SGHAT and CDR2 FQNNGV. Trimming cost V 3 bases and J 1 base; bases outside gene matches: 4.